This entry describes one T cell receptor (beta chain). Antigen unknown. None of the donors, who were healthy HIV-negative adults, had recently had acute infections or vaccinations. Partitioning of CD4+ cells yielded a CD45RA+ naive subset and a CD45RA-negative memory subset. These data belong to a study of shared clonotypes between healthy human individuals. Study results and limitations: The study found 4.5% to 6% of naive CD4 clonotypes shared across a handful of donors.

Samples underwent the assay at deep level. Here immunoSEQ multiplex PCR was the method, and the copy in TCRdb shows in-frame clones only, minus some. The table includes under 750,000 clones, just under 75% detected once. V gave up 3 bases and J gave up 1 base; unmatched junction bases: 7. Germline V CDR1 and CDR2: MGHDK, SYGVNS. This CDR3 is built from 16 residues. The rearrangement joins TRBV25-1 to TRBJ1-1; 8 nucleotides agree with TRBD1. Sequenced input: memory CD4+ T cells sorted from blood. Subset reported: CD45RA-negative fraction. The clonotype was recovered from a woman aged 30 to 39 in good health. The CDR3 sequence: CASSDMTGERNTEAFF. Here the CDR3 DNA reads TGTGCCAGCAGTGATATGACAGGGGAGAGGAACACTGAAGCTTTCTTT. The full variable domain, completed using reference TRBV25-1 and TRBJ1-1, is EADIYQTPRYLVIGTGKKITLECSQTMGHDKMYWYQQDPGMELHLIHYSYGVNSTEKGDLSSESTVSRIRTEHFPLTLESARPSHTSQYLCASSDMTGERNTEAFFGQGTRLTVV.